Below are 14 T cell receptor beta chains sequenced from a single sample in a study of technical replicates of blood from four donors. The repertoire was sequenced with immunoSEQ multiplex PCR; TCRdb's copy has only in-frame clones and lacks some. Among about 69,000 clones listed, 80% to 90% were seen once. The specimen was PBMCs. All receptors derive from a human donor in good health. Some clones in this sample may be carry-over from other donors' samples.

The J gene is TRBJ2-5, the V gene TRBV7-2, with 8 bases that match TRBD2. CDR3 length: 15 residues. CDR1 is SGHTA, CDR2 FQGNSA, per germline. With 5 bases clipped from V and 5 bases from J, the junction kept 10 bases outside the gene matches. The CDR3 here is CASSQGAGVVETQYF. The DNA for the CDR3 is TGTGCCAGCAGCCAGGGAGCGGGAGTGGTTGAGACCCAGTACTTC. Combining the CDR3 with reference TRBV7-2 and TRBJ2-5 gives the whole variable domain GAGVSQSPSNKVTEKGKDVELRCDPISGHTALYWYRQSLGQGLEFLIYFQGNSAPDKSGLPSDRFSAERTGGSVSTLTIQRTQQEDSAVYLCASSQGAGVVETQYFGPGTRLLVL.

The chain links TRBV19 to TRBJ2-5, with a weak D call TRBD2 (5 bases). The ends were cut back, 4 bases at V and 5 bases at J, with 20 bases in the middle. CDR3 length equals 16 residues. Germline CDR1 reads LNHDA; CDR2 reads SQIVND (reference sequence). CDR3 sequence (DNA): TGTGCCAGTAGTAACCGTCTAGGTCGGGGTCAGGAGACCCAGTACTTC. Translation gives CASSNRLGRGQETQYF.

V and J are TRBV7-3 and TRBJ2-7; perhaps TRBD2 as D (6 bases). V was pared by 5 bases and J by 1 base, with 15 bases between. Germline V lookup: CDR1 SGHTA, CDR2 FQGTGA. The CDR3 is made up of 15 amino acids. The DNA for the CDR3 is TGTGCCAGCAGCGCCGGGGGAGGATCTTCCTACGAGCAGTACTTC. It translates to CASSAGGGSSYEQYF.

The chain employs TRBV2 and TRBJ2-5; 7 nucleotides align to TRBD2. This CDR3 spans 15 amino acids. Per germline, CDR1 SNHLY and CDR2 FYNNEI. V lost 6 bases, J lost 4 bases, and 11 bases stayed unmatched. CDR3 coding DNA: TGTGCCAGCAGAAGGGCCAGCGGGGATTCAGAGACCCAGTACTTC. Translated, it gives CASRRASGDSETQYF.

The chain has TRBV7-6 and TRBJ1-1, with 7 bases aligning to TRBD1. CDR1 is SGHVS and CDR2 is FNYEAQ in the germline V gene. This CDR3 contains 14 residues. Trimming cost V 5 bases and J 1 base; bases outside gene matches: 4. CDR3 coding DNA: TGTGCCAGCAGCGCCGGGACAGCGAACACTGAAGCTTTCTTT. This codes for CASSAGTANTEAFF.

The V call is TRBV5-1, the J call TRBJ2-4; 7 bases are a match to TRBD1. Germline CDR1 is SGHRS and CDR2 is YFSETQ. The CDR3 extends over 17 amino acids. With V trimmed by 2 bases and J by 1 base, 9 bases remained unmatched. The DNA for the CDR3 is TGCGCCAGCAGCTTTATAAGAGGGGGCCTGGCCAAAAACATTCAGTACTTC. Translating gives CASSFIRGGLAKNIQYF.

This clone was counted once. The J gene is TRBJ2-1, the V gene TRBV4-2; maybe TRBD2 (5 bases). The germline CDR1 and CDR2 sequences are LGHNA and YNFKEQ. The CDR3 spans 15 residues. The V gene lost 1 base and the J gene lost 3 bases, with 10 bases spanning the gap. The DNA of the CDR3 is TGTGCCAGCAGCCAAGTGCGGGCGGACTACAATGAGCAGTTCTTC. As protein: CASSQVRADYNEQFF.

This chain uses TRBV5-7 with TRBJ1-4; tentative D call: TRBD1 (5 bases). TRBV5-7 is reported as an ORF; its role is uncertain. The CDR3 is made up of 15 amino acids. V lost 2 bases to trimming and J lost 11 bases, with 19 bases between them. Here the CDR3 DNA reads TGTGCCAGCAGCTTCTGGGTCCGTGACCGGGGGAAACTGTTTTTT. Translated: CASSFWVRDRGKLFF.

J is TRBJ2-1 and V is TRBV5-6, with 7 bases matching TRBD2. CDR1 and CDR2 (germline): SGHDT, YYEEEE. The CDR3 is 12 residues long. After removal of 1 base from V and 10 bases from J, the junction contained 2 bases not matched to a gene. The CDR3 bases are TGTGCCAGCAGCTTGCAGGGAGGGGAGCAGTTCTTC. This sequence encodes CASSLQGGEQFF. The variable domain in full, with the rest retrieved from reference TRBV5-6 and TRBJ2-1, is DAGVTQSPTHLIKTRGQQVTLRCSPKSGHDTVSWYQQALGQGPQFIFQYYEEEERQRGNFPDRFSGHQFPNYSSELNVNALLLGDSALYLCASSLQGGEQFFGPGTRLTVL.

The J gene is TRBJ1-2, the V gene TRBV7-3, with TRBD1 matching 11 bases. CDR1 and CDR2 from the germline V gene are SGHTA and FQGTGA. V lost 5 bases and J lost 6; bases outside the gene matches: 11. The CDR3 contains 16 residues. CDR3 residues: CASSKLPGQGVHGYTF. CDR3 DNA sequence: TGTGCCAGCAGCAAATTGCCGGGACAGGGGGTACATGGCTACACCTTC.

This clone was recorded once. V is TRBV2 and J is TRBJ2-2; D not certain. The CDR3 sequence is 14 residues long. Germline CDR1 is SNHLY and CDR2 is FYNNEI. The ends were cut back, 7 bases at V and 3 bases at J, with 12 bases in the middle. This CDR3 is CASMEKEHTGELFF. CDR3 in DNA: TGTGCCAGCATGGAAAAGGAGCACACCGGGGAGCTGTTTTTT.

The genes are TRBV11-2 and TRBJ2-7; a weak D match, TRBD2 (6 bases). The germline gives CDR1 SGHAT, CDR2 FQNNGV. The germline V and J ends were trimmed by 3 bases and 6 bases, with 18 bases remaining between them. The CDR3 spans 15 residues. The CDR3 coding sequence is TGTGCCAGCAGCTTTTCCGCCGGGAGCCCTGGCGAGCAGTACTTC. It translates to CASSFSAGSPGEQYF.

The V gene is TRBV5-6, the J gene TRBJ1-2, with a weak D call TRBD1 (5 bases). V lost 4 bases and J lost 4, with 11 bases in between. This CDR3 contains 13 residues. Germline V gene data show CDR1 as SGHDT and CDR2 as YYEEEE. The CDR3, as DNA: TGTGCCAGCAGCCCCGGAGGGGTCTATGGCTACACCTTC. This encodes CASSPGGVYGYTF.

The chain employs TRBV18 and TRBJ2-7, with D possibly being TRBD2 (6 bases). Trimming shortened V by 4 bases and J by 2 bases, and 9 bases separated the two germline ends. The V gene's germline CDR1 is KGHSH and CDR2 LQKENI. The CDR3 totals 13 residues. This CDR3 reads CASSRGTAYEQYF. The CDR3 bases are TGTGCCAGCTCACGGGGGACTGCCTACGAGCAGTACTTC.